The sequence of this TCR beta chain was determined in a study of Graves' ophthalmopathy and Graves' hyperthyroidism. Findings of the study overall: Detection in blood was also observed for most expanded thyroid clonotypes above 0.001 frequency.

From germline, CDR1 is SQVTM and CDR2 ANQGSEA. The CDR3 consists of 13 residues. Trimming took 4 bases from V and 0 from J, leaving 7 bases between them. A duration under 3 months, NOSPECS ≥4, CAS ≥3 and moderate-to-severe activity characterized the donors with ophthalmopathy. The diagnosis was founded upon clinical symptoms, serum thyroxine, TRAb, thyroid ultrasound and orbital computed tomography. RNA transcripts yielded amplified TCR beta CDR3 regions. In the first round, RT-PCR was carried out with HTBI primers, and a multiplex PCR formed the second round. TCRdb independently ran MiXCR on the multiplex PCR reads; one entry per CDR3 protein. Of 740,000 or so distinct CDR3 sequences detected, roughly 40% appear once; the ten largest clones hold roughly 45%. This clonotype was counted at least ten times. The antigen is not known.

The V gene is TRBV29-1, the J gene TRBJ1-5; D is uncertain. The TCR was taken from an adult man with Graves' ophthalmopathy. Material for sequencing was peripheral blood. The CDR3 here is CSVGTDSNQPQHF. In DNA form, the CDR3 reads TGCAGCGTTGGTACGGATAGCAATCAGCCCCAGCATTTT.